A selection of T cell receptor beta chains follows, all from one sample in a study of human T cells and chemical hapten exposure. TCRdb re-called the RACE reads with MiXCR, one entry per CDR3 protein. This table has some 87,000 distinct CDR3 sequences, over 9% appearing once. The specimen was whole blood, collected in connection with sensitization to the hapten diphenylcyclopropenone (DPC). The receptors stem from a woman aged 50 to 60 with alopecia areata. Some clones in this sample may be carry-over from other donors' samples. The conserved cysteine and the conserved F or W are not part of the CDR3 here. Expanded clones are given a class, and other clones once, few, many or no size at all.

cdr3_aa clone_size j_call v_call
ASSSGIVDTQY few TRBJ2-3 TRBV11-3
ASSVEQNTDTQY . TRBJ2-3 TRBV9
SVRQDGYT . TRBJ1-2 TRBV29-1
ASSWAKRGEQF many TRBJ2-1 TRBV28
SAPGTRIDNEQF . TRBJ2-1 TRBV20-1
ASSLTGGQGGETQY few TRBJ2-5 TRBV7-3
ASSHGGSSNQPQH many TRBJ1-5 TRBV2
ASRLGPYEQY . TRBJ2-7 TRBV12-2
SARFDESQPQH many TRBJ1-5 TRBV20-1
SVEAGVTTDTQY . TRBJ2-3 TRBV29-1
SARDRASYNEQF few TRBJ2-1 TRBV20-1
SARPRAAGLTEAF many TRBJ1-1 TRBV20-1
ASSSLAGVAYNEQF few TRBJ2-1 TRBV5-4